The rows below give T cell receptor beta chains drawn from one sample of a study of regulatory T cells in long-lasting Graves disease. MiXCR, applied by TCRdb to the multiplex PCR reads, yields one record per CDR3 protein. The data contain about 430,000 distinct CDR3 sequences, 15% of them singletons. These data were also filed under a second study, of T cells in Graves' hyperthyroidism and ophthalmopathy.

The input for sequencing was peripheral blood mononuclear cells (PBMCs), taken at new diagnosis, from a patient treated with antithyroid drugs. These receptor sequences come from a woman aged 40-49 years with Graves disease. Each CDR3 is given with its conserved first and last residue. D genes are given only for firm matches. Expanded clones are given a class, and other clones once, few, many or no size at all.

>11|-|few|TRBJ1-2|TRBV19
TGTGCCAGTACGGGGGACTATGGCTACACCTTC
CASTGDYGYTF
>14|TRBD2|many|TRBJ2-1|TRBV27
TGTGCCAGCAGTCCCGGACTAGCGATTAATGAGCAGTTCTTC
CASSPGLAINEQFF
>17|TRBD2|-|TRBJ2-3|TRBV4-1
TGCGCCAGCAGCCAAGTAGAGCGGGGTAGCGGGGGCAATACGCAGTATTTT
CASSQVERGSGGNTQYF
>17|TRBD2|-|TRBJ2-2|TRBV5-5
TGTGCCAGCAGCTTGGCCCGGACTAGCCGAGACACCGGGGAGCTGTTTTTT
CASSLARTSRDTGELFF
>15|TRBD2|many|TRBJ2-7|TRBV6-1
TGTGCCAGCAGTGAATGGGACGGGAGGGCTTACGAGCAGTACTTC
CASSEWDGRAYEQYF
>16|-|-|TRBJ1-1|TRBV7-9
TGTGCCAGCAGCCCCCGACAGACCGAACGGTTCACTGAAGCTTTCTTT
CASSPRQTERFTEAFF
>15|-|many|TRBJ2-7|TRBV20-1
TGCAGTGCTAGTGGGGCCAAGTCAGGGGACGACGAGCAGTACTTC
CSASGAKSGDDEQYF
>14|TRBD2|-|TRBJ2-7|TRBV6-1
TGTGCCAGCAAAAACTTCGGGACTAAATACGAGCAGTACTTC
CASKNFGTKYEQYF
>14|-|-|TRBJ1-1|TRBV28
TGTGCCAGCAGTCAACAGGGATCGGGCACTGAAGCTTTCTTT
CASSQQGSGTEAFF
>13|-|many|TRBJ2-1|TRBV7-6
TGTGCCAGCAGCTTAGTAGCGGTCGAGGAGCAGTTCTTC
CASSLVAVEEQFF
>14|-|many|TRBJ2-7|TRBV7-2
TGTGCCAGCAGCCCCCGGGAAGGATTCTACGAGCAGTACTTC
CASSPREGFYEQYF
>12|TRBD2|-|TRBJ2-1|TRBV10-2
TGCGCCAGCAGTGAGGGACTAGCGGAGAAGTTCTTC
CASSEGLAEKFF
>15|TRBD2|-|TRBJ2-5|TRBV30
TGTGCCTGGAGTGTACTCGGACTAGCGGGGGAGACCCAGTACTTC
CAWSVLGLAGETQYF
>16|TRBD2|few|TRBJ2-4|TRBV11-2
TGTGCCAGCAGCTTAGCCCTTAGCGGGAAGGGTAACATTCAGTACTTC
CASSLALSGKGNIQYF
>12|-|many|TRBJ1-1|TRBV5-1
TGCGCCAGCAGCATCCCCGGACCTGAAGCTTTCTTT
CASSIPGPEAFF
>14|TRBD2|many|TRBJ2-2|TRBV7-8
TGTGCCAGTCTTGGTAGCGGGTTACCCGGGGAGCTGTTTTTT
CASLGSGLPGELFF
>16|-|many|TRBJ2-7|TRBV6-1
TGTGCCAGCACCAACCCCCCGGGACAAGGGGACTACGAGCAGTACTTC
CASTNPPGQGDYEQYF
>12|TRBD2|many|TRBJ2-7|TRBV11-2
TGTGCCAGCAGGGGACTAGCAGACGAGCAGTACTTC
CASRGLADEQYF
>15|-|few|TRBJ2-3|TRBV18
TGTGCCAGCTCACCCCTTGGACAGAACACAGATACGCAGTATTTT
CASSPLGQNTDTQYF
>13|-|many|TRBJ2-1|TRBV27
TGTGCCAGCAGTTTATCGCGGGGCAATGAGCAGTTCTTC
CASSLSRGNEQFF
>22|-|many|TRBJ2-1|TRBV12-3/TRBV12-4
TGTGCCAGCAGTTTGGGCTACCCGTCCGGCGGGGCTGAAGGGAGCTCCTACAATGAGCAGTTCTTC
CASSLGYPSGGAEGSSYNEQFF
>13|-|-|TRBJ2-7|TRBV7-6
TGTGCCAGCAGCTTAGGAGCCTTCTCCGAGCAGTACTTC
CASSLGAFSEQYF
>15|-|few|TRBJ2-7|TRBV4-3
TGCGCCAGCAGCGCGAGGGGCGGAAGCTCCTACGAGCAGTACTTC
CASSARGGSSYEQYF
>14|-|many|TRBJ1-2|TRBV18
TGTGCCAGCTCACCACCGACAGATCACTATGGCTACACCTTC
CASSPPTDHYGYTF
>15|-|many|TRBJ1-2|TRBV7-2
TGTGCCAGCAGCTTAGGGTGGGACACAGGTCAGGGCTACACCTTC
CASSLGWDTGQGYTF
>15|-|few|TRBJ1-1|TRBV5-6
TGTGCCAGCAGCCCCCCCCAGGGCATATACACTGAAGCTTTCTTT
CASSPPQGIYTEAFF
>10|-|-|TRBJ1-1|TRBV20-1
TGCAGTGCGGGGGTAGGTGAAGCTTTCTTT
CSAGVGEAFF
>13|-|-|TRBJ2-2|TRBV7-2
TGTGCCAGCAGTCTCTGGGAGACTCGGGAGCTGTTTTTT
CASSLWETRELFF
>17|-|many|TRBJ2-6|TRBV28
TGTGCCAGCAGTCTAGCCTCAGGGGCGAATGGGGCCAACGTCCTGACTTTC
CASSLASGANGANVLTF
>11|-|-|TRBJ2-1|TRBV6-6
TGTGCCAGCAGTTACTCGGCTGAGCAGTTCTTC
CASSYSAEQFF
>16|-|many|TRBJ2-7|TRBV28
TGTGCCAGCAGTTTCGAACAGGGAAAGTACTCCTACGAGCAGTACTTC
CASSFEQGKYSYEQYF
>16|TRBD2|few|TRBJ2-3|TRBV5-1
TGCGCCAGCAGCTTGGAGCTAGCGGGAGGGACAGATACGCAGTATTTT
CASSLELAGGTDTQYF
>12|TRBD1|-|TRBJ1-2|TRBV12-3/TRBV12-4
TGTGCCAGCAGTCCCGGACAGGGAAGCTACACCTTC
CASSPGQGSYTF
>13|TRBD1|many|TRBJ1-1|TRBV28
TGTGCCAGTCATAGACAGGGCAACACTGAAGCTTTCTTT
CASHRQGNTEAFF
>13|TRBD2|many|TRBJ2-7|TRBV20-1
TGCAGTGCCGGGCGGGACTATAGCTACGAGCAGTACTTC
CSAGRDYSYEQYF
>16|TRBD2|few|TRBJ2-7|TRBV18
TGTGCCAGCTCACCACCCGCTAGCGGGGGCTCCTACGAGCAGTACTTC
CASSPPASGGSYEQYF
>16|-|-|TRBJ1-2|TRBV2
TGTGCCAGCAAGGGGGGTGTGACTAGCGGGGCCTATGGCTACACCTTC
CASKGGVTSGAYGYTF
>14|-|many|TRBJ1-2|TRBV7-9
TGTGCCAGCAGCAAAGTCGAATGGGACTATGGCTACACCTTC
CASSKVEWDYGYTF
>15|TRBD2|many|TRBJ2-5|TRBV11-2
TGTGCCAGCAGCCGACCGGGGGGGCCCCAAGAGACCCAGTACTTC
CASSRPGGPQETQYF
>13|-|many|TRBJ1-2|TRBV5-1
TGCGCCAGCAGCTTGGACAGGGCTCGCGGCTACACCTTC
CASSLDRARGYTF
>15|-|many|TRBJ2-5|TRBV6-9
TGTGCCAGCAGTTCCTACTCTCAGGGGCCGGAGACCCAGTACTTC
CASSSYSQGPETQYF
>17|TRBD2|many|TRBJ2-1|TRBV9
TGTGCCAGCAGCCCGGAGACTAGCGACAACTCCTACAATGAGCAGTTCTTC
CASSPETSDNSYNEQFF
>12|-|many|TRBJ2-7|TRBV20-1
TGCAGTGCTACTGACAGCTCCTACGAGCAGTACTTC
CSATDSSYEQYF
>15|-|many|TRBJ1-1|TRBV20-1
TGCAGTGCTAGAAAGCGTGGAGGGCTGAACACTGAAGCTTTCTTT
CSARKRGGLNTEAFF
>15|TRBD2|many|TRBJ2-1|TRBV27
TGTGCCAGCAGTTATGGGAGGGCCTCCTACAATGAGCAGTTCTTC
CASSYGRASYNEQFF
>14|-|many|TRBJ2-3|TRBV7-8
TGTGCCAGCAGCGAAGGGGCTATGGGACTTGCTCAGTATTTT
CASSEGAMGLAQYF
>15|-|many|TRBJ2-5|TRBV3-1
TGTGCCAGCCGGGAACTAGCAAATTCTAGGGAGACCCAGTACTTC
CASRELANSRETQYF
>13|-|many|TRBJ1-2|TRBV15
TGTGCCACCAGCAGTGAAGGACGGAGGGACTACACCTTC
CATSSEGRRDYTF
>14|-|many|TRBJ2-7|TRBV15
TGTGCCACCAGCACCGATCCGGGGACGGACGAGCAGTACTTC
CATSTDPGTDEQYF
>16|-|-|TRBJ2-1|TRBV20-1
TGCAGTGCTAGAAAACGTCGGCTAGCCGCGGAGAATGAGCAGTTCTTC
CSARKRRLAAENEQFF
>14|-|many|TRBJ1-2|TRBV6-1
TGTGCCAGCACCCCAGTGGGAGCTAACTATGGCTACACCTTC
CASTPVGANYGYTF
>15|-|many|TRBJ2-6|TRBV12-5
TGTGCTAGTGGTTTAGTCGCCTCTGGGGCCAACGTCCTGACTTTC
CASGLVASGANVLTF
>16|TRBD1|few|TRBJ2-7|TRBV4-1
TGCGCCAGCAGCCATCCATCCGGGACAGGGACCTACGAGCAGTACTTC
CASSHPSGTGTYEQYF